The T cell receptor (beta chain) under discussion was sequenced for a study of OX40 agonist ivuxolimab in advanced cancers. The overall study: The patients received agonistic anti-OX40 (CD134) antibody ivuxolimab. Three dose-escalation patients had partial responses: one with hepatocellular carcinoma and two with cutaneous melanoma.

Assay used: immunoSEQ multiplex PCR; TCRdb lists only in-frame clones, some missing. The sample shows around 41,000 clones, approximately 91% of them seen only once. With respect to this clone: Its antigen is unidentified. This sample includes further DNA sequences coding for the same CDR3.

Study-level findings and limits: Partial responders dosed at 0.1-3.0 mg/kg displayed clonal expansion ranking among the lowest. CD4+ T cells averaged fewer expanded clones than CD8+ T cells.

The ends were cut back, 0 bases at V and 5 bases at J, with 13 bases in the middle. Germline lookup yields CDR1 GTSNPN and CDR2 SVGIG (reference sequence). This CDR3 is built from 14 residues. The sequences come from CD4+ or CD8+ T cells sorted from blood, collected in a trial of the OX40 agonist ivuxolimab. The rearrangement joins TRBV30 to TRBJ2-5; possibly TRBD1 or TRBD2 for D (5 bases each). The receptor was isolated from an adult with an advanced solid tumor such as melanoma, head and neck, liver or kidney cancer. For the CDR3, the DNA is TGTGCCTGGAGTGTAAGAGGGGTGGGCGAGACCCAGTACTTC. Amino acids: CAWSVRGVGETQYF.